This TCR beta chain came from a study of cytomegalovirus exposure and HLA in healthy donors. Study conclusions and caveats: Highly shared variants forming one cluster were likely a sequencing artifact. Data from an earlier analysis indicated that most TCR beta V segments were productive either about 87% or about 30% of the time.

The PCR made use of 60 Vbeta and 13 Jbeta primers. The assay was immunoSEQ multiplex PCR, and TCRdb's table has in-frame clones only and misses some. The sample includes fewer than 180,000 clones, 75% to 85% seen only once; the top ten take approximately 6%. Trimming shortened V by 0 bases and J by 3 bases, and 13 bases separated the two germline ends. This CDR3 has 15 residues. CDR1 and CDR2 from the germline V gene are SGHRS and YFSETQ. This clone was seen just once. Its cognate antigen is unknown. Sequenced sample: PBMCs. J is TRBJ2-7 and V is TRBV5-1; TRBD2 is a possible D gene (6 bases). This TCR was recovered from a man in his fifties in good health and CMV-seropositive. The CDR3 loop reads CASSLARRGGYEQYF. The CDR3 nucleotides read TGCGCCAGCAGCTTGGCCCGAAGGGGAGGCTACGAGCAGTACTTC.